This T cell receptor (beta chain) was sequenced in a study of OX40 agonist ivuxolimab in advanced cancers. Background on the study: Three individuals attained partial responses, comprising one hepatocellular carcinoma case and two cutaneous melanoma cases.

The table came from immunoSEQ multiplex PCR; TCRdb's copy has only in-frame clones and leaves some out. The sample includes fewer than 85,000 clones, roughly nine tenths of them seen just once. Blood draws occurred at baseline, cycle 4 day 1, and cycle 7 day 1. This CDR3 has 13 residues. Germline-derived CDR1 and CDR2 are SGHRS and YFSETQ. Trimming left V 5 bases short and J 5 bases short, with 13 bases between. The receptor comes from an adult with an advanced solid tumor such as melanoma, head and neck, liver or kidney cancer. Material: CD4+ or CD8+ T cells sorted from blood, obtained in a trial of the OX40 agonist ivuxolimab. The chain recombines TRBV5-1 with TRBJ1-2, with D possibly TRBD1 on 5 matching bases. The CDR3 DNA reads as TGCGCCAGCAGGATTGTGGGGACTTATGGCTACACCTTC. It codes for CASRIVGTYGYTF.